This T cell receptor beta chain was documented in a study of regulatory T cells in long-lasting Graves disease. There are 15 residues in the CDR3. J gave up 4 bases and V 2 bases, and 7 bases lay outside the gene matches. Germline CDR1 and CDR2: WSHSY and SAAADI. This clonotype was found a few times. Regarding time point: persistent/refractory GD, antithyroid drugs over 5 years with positive TRAb. With RNA extracted from PBMCs as input, the TCR library was made. Construction of the TCR beta libraries employed iRepertoire HTBI primers in conjunction with Arm-PCR of CDR3 regions. In TCRdb, the multiplex PCR reads were re-called with MiXCR into one record per CDR3 protein. The sample carries 400,000 to 500,000 distinct CDR3 sequences, roughly 21% recorded once.

The sequence derives from a female donor with Graves disease. The chain joins TRBV10-2 to TRBJ2-7; 8 nucleotides agree with TRBD1. Sequenced material: peripheral blood mononuclear cells (PBMCs), taken when the disease was refractory, from a patient treated with antithyroid drugs. This CDR3 is CASSEPDRGSYEQYF. The CDR3 nucleotides are TGCGCCAGCAGTGAGCCAGACAGGGGTTCGTACGAGCAGTACTTC.